This TCR beta chain was captured by sequencing in a study of CD8 T cells in Susac syndrome (dated by TCRdb to 2018 to 2020). Describing the broader study: Whether CD8+ T cell activation and differentiation in Susac syndrome was antigen driven was tested using repertoire sequencing.

As for this clonotype: It has no known antigen specificity. Qualities for individual bases were not recorded, and no much larger clone is one base off.

CDR1 and CDR2 (SQVTM, ANQGSEA) derive from the germline V gene. Trimming takes 3 bases from V and 4 bases from J, and the germline ends sit 9 bases apart. The CDR3 holds 12 amino acids from the cysteine to the phenylalanine. Solely the CDR3 DNA is kept, with 36 bases framed from the first base. Results and caveats for the whole study, not just this receptor: The number of individuals in the TCR sequencing and HLA analysis was acknowledged as relatively small.

RNA was extracted using the RNeasy kit, and about 0.45 to 1 ug of the RNA was reverse transcribed with random hexamers. TCR beta CDR3 regions were amplified with the immunoSEQ multiplex PCR assay covering 54 Vbeta and 13 Jbeta segments. Bias from PCR amplification was corrected by using a synthetic template baseline for primer optimization and for computational correction. Concerning the study's data processing: Reads were annotated to V, D and J genes according to IMGT and were analyzed with immunoSEQ Analyzer, with only productive sequences retained. Clonality was computed as one minus Shannon entropy normalized by log2 of the number of productive unique sequences. Public and private clones were assessed among the 100 most prevalent clones of each patient and control. Susac-specific clones were defined as absent from healthy and MS cohorts, around 980 published viral clones and other ImmuneACCESS disease sequences. TCRdb ran its own pipeline on the public reads, namely fastp trimming at Q25 and MiXCR clone calling, and kept in-frame beta chains. Each record represents a unique CDR3 protein, reported with the most common genes and DNA among its rows. The V and J calls, along with clone size, are taken from TCRdb and not from the paper's own processing. For this sample there are around 190,000 distinct CDR3 sequences; roughly 95% appear just once. Jointly, the top ten make up 0.085% to 0.12% of the sample.

High-throughput TCR beta sequencing profiled peripheral blood CD8+ and CD4+ T cells from healthy donors, Susac syndrome patients and multiple sclerosis patients. Healthy donors were age- and sex-matched controls. Bulk CD8+ and CD4+ T cells were purified by magnetic negative isolation, while CD8+ TEMRA cells were enriched using FACS. Blood was collected in EDTA tubes and processed within 24 hours, with PBMCs isolated through density gradient centrifugation. PBMCs intended for TCR sequencing were cryopreserved in liquid nitrogen and were subsequently thawed in a 37 degrees C water bath. Purity of sorted or isolated CD4+, CD8+ and CD8+ TEMRA cells was at least 90%.

The chain is assembled from TRBV29-1 and TRBJ2-5; the D gene remains uncertain. The sequencing input was CD4+ T cells from PBMCs. The receptor was isolated from a human donor in good health. The CDR3 loop reads CSVEVWGETQYF. The nucleotides are TGCAGCGTTGAGGTATGGGGAGAGACCCAGTACTTC.